What follows are 7 T cell receptor beta chains derived from one specimen sequenced in a study of T cell changes during pregnancy in multiple sclerosis. Produced via immunoSEQ multiplex PCR; TCRdb's table is partial and in-frame only. The sample includes 50,000 to 55,000 clones, roughly 90% of them seen just once. This specimen was CD4+ T cells from peripheral blood mononuclear cells, taken after pregnancy. The receptors originated from a female donor with multiple sclerosis, enrolled in a pregnancy study.

J is TRBJ2-2 and V is TRBV5-1; 12 bases fit TRBD2. With 2 bases clipped from V and 2 bases from J, the junction kept 1 base outside the gene matches. CDR1 is SGHRS and CDR2 is YFSETQ in the germline V gene. This CDR3 region has 16 residues. The CDR3 region is CASSFGLAGNTGELFF. The CDR3 DNA reads as TGCGCCAGCAGCTTCGGACTAGCGGGAAACACCGGGGAGCTGTTTTTT.

The chain uses TRBV6-1 and TRBJ1-4; the match to TRBD1 covers 9 bases. Germline CDR1 and CDR2: MNHNS and SASEGT. With V trimmed by 2 bases and J by 9 bases, 4 bases remained unmatched. CDR3 length: 14 amino acids. The CDR3 region is CASSESGTGKKLFF. CDR3 in DNA: TGTGCCAGCAGTGAATCCGGGACAGGGAAAAAACTGTTTTTT.

The chain carries TRBV30 and TRBJ1-1; D not certain. The CDR3 totals 13 residues. Per the germline V gene, CDR1 is GTSNPN and CDR2 is SVGIG (reference sequence). Trimming left V 0 bases short and J 0 bases short, with 5 bases between. CDR3 nucleotides: TGTGCCTGGAGTGTACATGTGAACACTGAAGCTTTCTTT. Its protein is CAWSVHVNTEAFF.

The chain employs TRBV10-3 and TRBJ1-3; 7 nucleotides align to TRBD1. Germline values: CDR1 ENHRY, CDR2 SYGVKD. The CDR3 consists of 16 residues. Trimming took 2 bases from V and 3 from J; bases not matched to a gene: 7. The CDR3 DNA is TGTGCCATCAGTGAGAGCGACAGGGTGGTTGGAAACACCATATATTTT. It specifies CAISESDRVVGNTIYF.

The chain has TRBV7-9 and TRBJ2-7; 10 positions agree with TRBD1. Germline V gene data show CDR1 as SEHNR and CDR2 as FQNEAQ (reference sequence). The CDR3 is 14 residues long. The V and J ends lost 5 bases and 6 bases, in that order; junction bases with no gene match: 7. The CDR3, as DNA: TGTGCCAGCAGCACTCACGGGACAGGGGTCGAGCAGTACTTC. It encodes CASSTHGTGVEQYF.

The chain has TRBV19 and TRBJ2-7; tentatively, D is TRBD1 (7 bases). CDR3 length: 14 residues. V was clipped by 3 bases and J by 2 bases, with 11 bases between them. The germline gives CDR1 LNHDA, CDR2 SQIVND (reference sequence). The CDR3 nucleotides are TGTGCCAGTAGTATCAGGGGGGCCACCTACGAGCAGTACTTC. It encodes CASSIRGATYEQYF.

J is TRBJ1-2 and V is TRBV9; D gene unclear. The CDR3 consists of 13 residues. Trimming cost V 0 bases and J 1 base, with 4 bases left between them. Germline V lookup: CDR1 SGDLS, CDR2 YYNGEE. CDR3 region: CASSVDSNYGYTF. The CDR3 nucleotides are TGTGCCAGCAGCGTAGACAGTAACTATGGCTACACCTTC.